The rows below give T cell receptor beta chains drawn from one sample of a study of regulatory T cells in long-lasting Graves disease. TCRdb analysed the multiplex PCR reads with MiXCR anew, one entry per CDR3 protein. The table lists about 420,000 distinct CDR3 sequences, roughly 17% of them singletons. In addition, the sample was reused for a study of T cells in Graves' hyperthyroidism and ophthalmopathy.

The sequenced sample was peripheral blood mononuclear cells (PBMCs), obtained at new diagnosis, from a patient treated with antithyroid drugs. The receptor source for this set is a woman aged 18-29 years with Graves disease. CDR3s include the opening cysteine and the closing phenylalanine or tryptophan. A D gene is named only where the DNA matches it firmly. Expanded clones are given a class, and other clones once, few, many or no size at all.

NA	NA	15	TRBV5-1	TRBJ2-5	CASSLGLLETGTQYF	TGCGCCAGCAGCTTGGGACTACTAGAAACAGGGACCCAGTACTTC
TRBD1	NA	17	TRBV19	TRBJ2-1	CASSVRTGGGSYNEQFF	TGTGCCAGTAGTGTCCGGACAGGGGGAGGCTCCTACAATGAGCAGTTCTTC
TRBD1	few	14	TRBV3-1	TRBJ1-1	CASSLGTGFSEAFF	TGTGCCAGCAGCCTCGGGACAGGGTTCTCTGAAGCTTTCTTT
TRBD2	NA	16	TRBV5-1	TRBJ2-1	CASSLVASGTHNEQFF	TGCGCCAGCAGCTTGGTGGCTAGCGGGACCCACAATGAGCAGTTCTTC
NA	few	15	TRBV4-1	TRBJ2-2	CASSQFTTYTGELFF	TGCGCCAGCAGCCAATTTACAACTTACACCGGGGAGCTGTTTTTT
TRBD1	NA	15	TRBV19	TRBJ2-2	CASRSGQGVTGELFF	TGTGCCAGTCGCTCAGGACAGGGTGTCACCGGGGAGCTGTTTTTT
TRBD2	many	18	TRBV3-1	TRBJ2-1	CASSQGFSGSSSYNEQFF	TGTGCCAGCAGCCAAGGGTTTAGCGGGAGCAGCTCCTACAATGAGCAGTTCTTC
TRBD2	few	15	TRBV24-1	TRBJ2-5	CATSKREAGQETQYF	TGTGCCACCAGTAAGCGGGAGGCGGGCCAAGAGACCCAGTACTTC
NA	many	12	TRBV2	TRBJ2-7	CASRGGTYEQYF	TGTGCCAGCAGGGGGGGAACCTACGAGCAGTACTTC
TRBD2	many	15	TRBV6-1	TRBJ2-1	CASRYTSGRNNEQFF	TGTGCCAGCAGATATACTAGCGGGAGAAATAATGAGCAGTTCTTC
NA	NA	17	TRBV12-3/TRBV12-4	TRBJ2-7	CASSPGHRMGKLYEQYF	TGTGCCAGCAGTCCAGGGCACCGGATGGGAAAACTCTACGAGCAGTACTTC
TRBD1	NA	18	TRBV2	TRBJ2-6	CASSVQGASTSGANVLTF	TGTGCCAGCAGTGTACAGGGGGCGTCGACCTCTGGGGCCAACGTCCTGACTTTC
TRBD1	NA	16	TRBV3-1	TRBJ2-7	CASSQPGSDRVRGQYF	TGTGCCAGCAGCCAACCGGGATCGGACAGGGTAAGAGGGCAGTACTTC
NA	few	13	TRBV29-1	TRBJ2-7	CSVRFPGAREQYF	TGCAGCGTTCGCTTCCCCGGGGCGCGTGAGCAGTACTTC
NA	many	13	TRBV28	TRBJ2-5	CASSGAGQETQYF	TGTGCCAGCAGTGGAGCCGGCCAAGAGACCCAGTACTTC
TRBD1	many	17	TRBV6-8	TRBJ2-1	CASSYSIRDRVDNEQFF	TGTGCCAGCAGTTACTCGATTCGGGACAGGGTTGACAATGAGCAGTTCTTC
TRBD2	many	14	TRBV2	TRBJ2-7	CASRTGTTFYEQYF	TGTGCCAGCAGAACCGGGACTACCTTCTACGAGCAGTACTTC
TRBD1	many	18	TRBV6-2/TRBV6-3	TRBJ2-7	CASSYSIFGTGESYEQYF	TGTGCCAGCAGTTACTCCATCTTCGGGACAGGGGAATCCTACGAGCAGTACTTC
TRBD1	many	14	TRBV2	TRBJ1-2	CASRAGDSNYGYTF	TGTGCCAGCCGCGCGGGGGACAGTAACTATGGCTACACCTTC
NA	NA	20	TRBV20-1	TRBJ1-2	CSARGGNEQFFGPGDYGYTF	NA
TRBD2	many	15	TRBV6-2/TRBV6-3	TRBJ2-1	CASNTLAARAPEQFF	TGTGCCAGCAACACCCTAGCGGCCAGGGCACCTGAGCAGTTCTTC
NA	many	16	TRBV11-1	TRBJ2-3	CASSLQASRLGDTQYF	TGTGCCAGCAGCTTACAGGCCTCTCGGCTGGGGGATACGCAGTATTTT
NA	many	14	TRBV13	TRBJ2-1	CASRRPSSYNEQFF	TGTGCCAGCAGGAGGCCGAGCTCCTACAATGAGCAGTTCTTC
TRBD1	few	16	TRBV27	TRBJ2-5	CASSILGQGHYETQYF	TGTGCCAGCAGTATACTGGGACAGGGGCATTATGAGACCCAGTACTTC
NA	many	14	TRBV2	TRBJ2-4	CASGGRTDKNIQYF	TGTGCCAGCGGAGGGAGGACGGACAAAAACATTCAGTACTTC
TRBD2	many	16	TRBV28	TRBJ2-1	CASSSNIAGAYNEQFF	TGTGCCAGCAGTTCCAACATAGCGGGAGCCTACAATGAGCAGTTCTTC
NA	few	16	TRBV12-3/TRBV12-4	TRBJ1-1	CASSLLAGSMNTEAFF	TGTGCCAGCAGTTTACTGGCAGGGTCTATGAACACTGAAGCTTTCTTT
NA	many	12	TRBV12-5	TRBJ2-3	CASGLDSDTQYF	TGTGCTAGTGGTTTGGACAGCGATACGCAGTATTTT
TRBD1	many	15	TRBV27	TRBJ1-6	CASSLYRGNNSPLHF	TGTGCCAGCAGTTTGTACAGGGGGAATAATTCACCCCTCCACTTT
TRBD2	NA	15	TRBV6-7	TRBJ2-3	CASSYSKAGVRYAVF	TGTGCCAGCAGTTACTCGAAAGCGGGGGTCAGATACGCAGTATTT
TRBD2	many	16	TRBV5-1	TRBJ2-3	CASSLGASGGTDTQYF	TGCGCCAGCAGCTTAGGGGCTAGCGGGGGCACAGATACGCAGTATTTT
NA	few	15	TRBV4-1	TRBJ2-5	CASSQVPADPVTQYF	TGCGCCAGCAGCCAAGTTCCGGCGGACCCCGTAACCCAGTACTTC
NA	many	12	TRBV3-1	TRBJ2-1	CASGGSYNEQFF	TGTGCCAGCGGGGGATCCTACAATGAGCAGTTCTTC
NA	NA	16	TRBV6-1	TRBJ1-6	CASGRWIGAYNSPLHF	TGTGCCAGCGGCCGGTGGATTGGGGCGTATAATTCACCCCTCCACTTT
TRBD2	many	18	TRBV28	TRBJ2-1	CASSLPGLAGGSGNEQFF	TGTGCCAGCAGTTTACCCGGTCTAGCGGGAGGTTCTGGGAATGAGCAGTTCTTC
TRBD2	many	15	TRBV2	TRBJ2-1	CASRKREEGDNEQFF	TGTGCCAGCAGAAAGCGGGAGGAAGGCGACAATGAGCAGTTCTTC
NA	few	15	TRBV11-2	TRBJ1-1	CASSLVTASAPEAFF	TGTGCCAGCAGCTTAGTAACAGCAAGCGCCCCTGAAGCTTTCTTT
TRBD1	many	18	TRBV2	TRBJ1-2	CASSESWDSRYANYGYTF	TGTGCCAGCAGTGAATCCTGGGACAGCCGATACGCTAACTATGGCTACACCTTC
TRBD2	NA	17	TRBV12-3/TRBV12-4	TRBJ2-2	CASRLTSDLRNTGELFF	TGTGCCAGCAGACTAACTAGCGACTTAAGGAACACCGGGGAGCTGTTTTTT
NA	NA	15	TRBV11-3	TRBJ2-1	CASSLDGFSYNEQFF	TGTGCCAGCAGCTTAGATGGGTTCTCCTACAATGAGCAGTTCTTC
TRBD1	few	14	TRBV18	TRBJ2-1	CASSKDRVENEQFF	TGTGCCAGCTCAAAGGACAGGGTCGAAAATGAGCAGTTCTTC
TRBD1	NA	13	TRBV10-1	TRBJ2-1	CASSTGGRNEQFF	TGCGCCAGCAGCACAGGGGGTAGAAATGAGCAGTTCTTC
TRBD2	many	15	TRBV11-2	TRBJ2-5	CASSLEWLAGETQYF	TGTGCCAGCAGCTTAGAATGGCTAGCGGGGGAGACCCAGTACTTC
TRBD2	NA	14	TRBV30	TRBJ2-7	CAWARAGGPYEQYF	TGTGCCTGGGCCCGGGCGGGAGGGCCCTACGAGCAGTACTTC
TRBD1	NA	14	TRBV5-5	TRBJ1-5	CASSSTGNPQPQHF	TGTGCCAGCAGCTCGACAGGGAATCCTCAGCCCCAGCATTTT
NA	NA	13	TRBV29-1	TRBJ2-7	CSVEGAEPYEQYF	TGCAGCGTTGAAGGGGCCGAGCCCTACGAGCAGTACTTC
NA	many	14	TRBV6-1	TRBJ1-2	CASSDLSLNYGYTF	TGTGCCAGCAGTGATCTCAGCCTTAACTATGGCTACACCTTC
NA	once	12	TRBV29-1	TRBJ1-1	CSARSGSTEAFF	TGCAGCGCCAGGTCAGGGTCCACTGAAGCTTTCTTT
NA	few	13	TRBV29-1	TRBJ2-2	CSVEVGGSGELFF	TGCAGCGTTGAAGTAGGAGGTTCTGGGGAGCTGTTTTTT
NA	many	12	TRBV6-1	TRBJ1-1	CASSDSRTEAFF	TGTGCCAGCAGTGACAGTCGCACTGAAGCTTTCTTT
TRBD2	NA	19	TRBV14	TRBJ2-1	CASSQDYGPSGIPYNEQFF	TGTGCCAGCAGCCAGGATTATGGGCCTAGCGGGATCCCCTACAATGAGCAGTTCTTC
TRBD2	many	13	TRBV5-1	TRBJ2-1	CASSTGLGNEQFF	TGCGCCAGCAGCACAGGACTAGGCAATGAGCAGTTCTTC
NA	NA	12	TRBV29-1	TRBJ2-3	CSVGETTDTQYF	TGCAGCGTTGGCGAGACCACAGATACGCAGTATTTT
NA	many	14	TRBV18	TRBJ2-1	CASSPLDGYNEQFF	TGTGCCAGCTCACCCTTGGACGGCTACAATGAGCAGTTCTTC
NA	few	11	TRBV20-1	TRBJ2-1	CSAEPGVEQFF	TGCAGTGCGGAACCAGGGGTAGAGCAGTTCTTC
NA	NA	16	TRBV18	TRBJ2-2	CASSPPSAANTGELFF	TGTGCCAGCTCACCACCGTCAGCCGCGAACACCGGGGAGCTGTTTTTT
TRBD2	few	15	TRBV20-1	TRBJ2-3	CSARASGRAGHTQYF	TGCAGTGCTAGAGCCAGCGGGAGGGCCGGTCATACGCAGTATTTT